The next 19 T cell receptor beta chains were all read from a single sample in a study of T cells in Graves' hyperthyroidism and ophthalmopathy. RNA transcripts yielded amplified TCR beta CDR3 regions. Initially, a first-round RT-PCR of the TCR CDR3 employed the HTBI primer set. TCRdb ran MiXCR on the multiplex PCR reads and lists one entry per CDR3 protein. The table lists under 400,000 distinct CDR3 sequences, 16% of them singletons. Source material: blood. These receptors were collected from a man aged 30 to 45 with Graves' hyperthyroidism.

The sample holds many counts of this clonotype. This chain links TRBV11-2 with TRBJ2-1; D is uncertain. Per germline, CDR1 SGHAT and CDR2 FQNNGV. The CDR3 is made up of 13 amino acids. V was trimmed by 5 bases and J by 7 bases, leaving 12 bases between them. The CDR3 spells CASSLRPGNEQFF. The CDR3 bases are TGTGCCAGCAGCCTCCGCCCTGGGAATGAGCAGTTCTTC.

This clonotype occurred a few times. The rearrangement links TRBV9 to TRBJ2-2; 10 bases are shared with TRBD2. In germline, CDR1 is SGDLS, CDR2 YYNGEE. This CDR3 is 15 amino acids long. The ends lost 3 bases at V and 6 bases at J; junction bases unmatched: 5. The CDR3 DNA reads TGTGCCAGCAGCGCTGGGACTAGCGATTCCGGGGAGCTGTTTTTT. Translation: CASSAGTSDSGELFF.

This clonotype showed up many times. CDR3 coding DNA: TGTGCCAGCCGGGACAGGGCGAATCAGCCCCAGCATTTT. This sequence encodes CASRDRANQPQHF. This chain joins TRBV27 and TRBJ1-5; the match to TRBD1 covers 9 bases. Unmatched junction bases numbered 3, after V lost 8 bases and J lost 4 bases. Germline V lookup: CDR1 MNHEY, CDR2 SMNVEV (reference sequence). The CDR3 extends over 13 amino acids.

V usage is TRBV24-1 and J usage is TRBJ2-2; D is unresolved. Looked up from germline, CDR1 is KGHDR and CDR2 is SFDVKD. Trimming removed 4 bases at V and 4 bases at J, with 15 bases between. The CDR3 loop spans 16 amino acids. CDR3 coding DNA: TGTGCCACCAGTGACTACGGAGCCCGCGGCACCGGGGAGCTGTTTTTT. The encoded protein is CATSDYGARGTGELFF.

The table lists this clonotype with many counts. The chain joins TRBV7-3 to TRBJ2-7; TRBD2 agrees at 9 bases. The CDR3 has 16 residues. Trimming took 3 bases from V and 2 from J; bases not matched to a gene: 8. CDR1 and CDR2 from the germline V gene are SGHTA and FQGTGA. In DNA form, the CDR3 reads TGTGCCAGCAGCTTCCGCCTAGCGGGACCCGCCTACGAGCAGTACTTC. Translation: CASSFRLAGPAYEQYF. Supplemented by reference TRBV7-3 and TRBJ2-7, the full variable domain reads GAGVSQTPSNKVTEKGKYVELRCDPISGHTALYWYRQSLGQGPEFLIYFQGTGAADDSGLPNDRFFAVRPEGSVSTLKIQRTERGDSAVYLCASSFRLAGPAYEQYFGPGTRLTVT.

This chain joins TRBV20-1 and TRBJ2-7, with D maybe TRBD1 (5 bases). Germline CDR1 DFQATT, CDR2 SNEGSKA (reference sequence). The ends were cut back, 6 bases at V and 4 bases at J, with 13 bases in the middle. The CDR3 runs to 12 residues. The CDR3 protein is CSAPRQIYEQYF. The DNA for the CDR3 is TGCAGTGCCCCGCGACAGATATACGAGCAGTACTTC.

This chain joins TRBV4-1 and TRBJ2-1; TRBD1 matches at 7 bases. The germline CDR1 and CDR2 sequences are MGHRA and YSYEKL. The ends lost 4 bases at V and 5 bases at J; junction bases unmatched: 8. The CDR3 is 15 amino acids. The CDR3 region has the DNA TGCGCCAGCAGCCGACAGGGCAGGGCGGACAATGAGCAGTTCTTC. This sequence encodes CASSRQGRADNEQFF.

The V call is TRBV19, the J call TRBJ2-7; 7 bases match TRBD1. The V segment lost 3 bases and the J segment 2 bases; nucleotides outside the gene matches: 7. Germline V lookup: CDR1 LNHDA, CDR2 SQIVND (reference sequence). CDR3 length: 15 amino acids. CDR3 sequence (DNA): TGTGCCAGTAGTATTAGGGGGACAGACCCCTACGAGCAGTACTTC. Its protein is CASSIRGTDPYEQYF.

This clonotype has at least ten counts. The chain links TRBV30 to TRBJ1-4; no clear D. Germline V gene data show CDR1 as GTSNPN and CDR2 as SVGIG (reference sequence). Trimming cost V 0 bases and J 7 bases, with 9 bases left between them. The CDR3 extends over 13 amino acids. The CDR3 protein is CAWSVGRGEKLFF. The CDR3 DNA reads as TGTGCCTGGAGTGTAGGCCGAGGTGAAAAACTGTTTTTT.

As concerns this clonotype: The conserved final phenylalanine or tryptophan is absent from the CDR3, which likely points to a read error. The V gene is TRBV11-2, the J gene TRBJ2-7, with D unresolved. The V end was cut by 1 base, the J end by 2 bases, with 15 bases between. The CDR3 has 16 residues. CDR1 and CDR2 from the germline V gene are SGHAT and FQNNGV. Here the CDR3 reads CASSLGSSARTYEQYY. CDR3 bases: TGTGCCAGCAGCTTAGGCTCCTCGGCCAGGACCTACGAGCAGTACTAC.

This clonotype was counted between two and nine times. The chain carries TRBV7-9 and TRBJ2-1; tentative D call: TRBD1 (5 bases). The CDR3 has 15 residues. Trimming removed 2 bases from V and 7 bases from J, with 15 bases in between. Germline V gene data show CDR1 as SEHNR and CDR2 as FQNEAQ (reference sequence). In nucleotides, the CDR3 is TGTGCCAGCAGCTTAATTAGCCTCGCAGGGAATGAGCAGTTCTTC. Its translation is CASSLISLAGNEQFF.

This clonotype appeared many times. The chain has TRBV20-1 and TRBJ2-7; no reliable D call. V was shortened by 5 bases and J by 3 bases, with 14 bases between the two germline ends. The CDR3 is 13 amino acids. Germline V gives CDR1 DFQATT, CDR2 SNEGSKA (reference sequence). The CDR3 DNA sequence: TGCAGTGCTCAAGATGGCGGAAACTACGAGCAGTACTTC. Amino acids: CSAQDGGNYEQYF.

This chain connects TRBV15 to TRBJ1-2; D unresolved. Germline CDR1 reads LNHNV; CDR2 reads YYDKDF (reference sequence). The V end lost 1 base, the J end lost 4 bases, and 13 bases lay between the germline ends. The CDR3 totals 15 residues. The CDR3 loop is CATSRALEIGYGYTF. The CDR3 DNA follows: TGTGCCACCAGCAGAGCCCTCGAGATCGGCTATGGCTACACCTTC.

Ten or more counts support this clonotype. V and J are TRBV2 and TRBJ2-3; no reliable D call. Germline V lookup: CDR1 SNHLY, CDR2 FYNNEI. The V end lost 1 base, the J end lost 4 bases, and 12 bases lay between the germline ends. The CDR3 consists of 15 residues. The CDR3 DNA follows: TGTGCCAGCAGTGAAGGTTGGGGAAGGCCAGATACGCAGTATTTT. It specifies CASSEGWGRPDTQYF. Filled out from reference TRBV2 and TRBJ2-3, the complete variable domain reads EPEVTQTPSHQVTQMGQEVILRCVPISNHLYFYWYRQILGQKVEFLVSFYNNEISEKSEIFDDQFSVERPDGSNFTLKIRSTKLEDSAMYFCASSEGWGRPDTQYFGPGTRLTVL.

This clonotype was detected only a few times. The chain joins TRBV30 to TRBJ1-4, with D perhaps matching TRBD1 (5 bases). Germline CDR1 GTSNPN, CDR2 SVGIG (reference sequence). The CDR3 is made up of 14 amino acids. Trimming removed 3 bases from V and 7 bases from J, with 15 bases in between. The CDR3 sequence: CAWREEGRGEKLFF. The CDR3 DNA is TGTGCCTGGAGGGAAGAGGGGCGCGGTGAAAAACTGTTTTTT.

This clonotype was seen repeatedly, ten times or more. This chain links TRBV2 with TRBJ2-7; TRBD2 might be the D (6 bases). The CDR3 sequence is 12 residues long. V lost 5 bases and J lost 9, with 14 bases in between. Per the germline V gene, CDR1 is SNHLY and CDR2 is FYNNEI. Here the CDR3 reads CASSYVEGLQYF. Here the CDR3 DNA reads TGTGCCAGCAGTTATGTGGAGGGACTGCAGTACTTC.

The CDR3 sequence: CASSQGETGYNEQFF. The CDR3 DNA sequence: TGCGCCAGCAGCCAAGGTGAGACAGGATACAATGAGCAGTTCTTC. V gene TRBV4-1 combines with J gene TRBJ2-1; D might be TRBD1 (6 bases). V lost 1 base and J 4 bases, leaving 11 bases between the germline ends. Per germline, CDR1 MGHRA and CDR2 YSYEKL. The CDR3 covers 15 residues.

This clonotype was seen repeatedly, ten times or more. This sequence joins TRBV27 and TRBJ2-7, with D unclear. V was cut by 0 bases and J by 3 bases, with 6 bases left in between. The CDR3 length is 13 residues. CDR1 is MNHEY, CDR2 SMNVEV, per germline (reference sequence). CDR3 nucleotide sequence: TGTGCCAGCAGTTTATCGGCAGGCTACGAGCAGTACTTC. Translating it yields CASSLSAGYEQYF.

The sample holds a few counts of this clonotype. The chain employs TRBV6-1 and TRBJ1-2; D remains ambiguous. The ends were cut back, 7 bases at V and 6 bases at J, with 15 bases in the middle. CDR3 length equals 13 residues. In germline, CDR1 is MNHNS, CDR2 SASEGT. Written as DNA, the CDR3 is TGTGCCAGCACCCCCGGCAGACTGGATGGCTACACCTTC. Encoded protein: CASTPGRLDGYTF.